The rows below give T cell receptor beta chains drawn from one sample of a study of OX40 agonist ivuxolimab in advanced cancers. Sequenced by immunoSEQ multiplex PCR; TCRdb stores in-frame clones only, minus some. The table lists 40,000 to 55,000 clones, approximately 90% of them singletons, with 4.5% to 6% in the top ten. The sample in question was CD4+ or CD8+ T cells sorted from blood, obtained in a trial of the OX40 agonist ivuxolimab. The receptors shown here come from an adult with an advanced solid tumor such as melanoma, head and neck, liver or kidney cancer. The CDR3 runs from the conserved cysteine through the conserved F or W. The D gene is left open where the match is weak. For some rows the clone size is stated as once, few or many, or as a class when expanded; others skip it.

>TRBJ2-3|TRBV6-5|TRBD2|once|12
CATGGSTDTQYF
TGTGCCACCGGGGGGAGCACAGATACGCAGTATTTT
>TRBJ2-3|TRBV19|TRBD2|NA|17
CASSFRLARWRTDTQYF
TGTGCCAGTAGCTTTAGACTAGCGAGATGGCGCACAGATACGCAGTATTTT
>TRBJ2-7|TRBV29-1|NA|NA|16
CSVVDQIRVTGYEQYF
TGCAGCGTTGTGGACCAGATCCGAGTTACAGGGTACGAGCAGTACTTC
>TRBJ2-7|TRBV30|NA|NA|15
CAWTQGSGESYEQYF
TGTGCCTGGACCCAAGGATCGGGAGAATCTTACGAGCAGTACTTC
>TRBJ2-7|TRBV2|NA|NA|12
CASSGTGPEQYF
TGTGCCAGCAGTGGTACAGGGCCCGAGCAGTACTTC
>TRBJ2-6|TRBV6-5|NA|NA|15
CASSPTSSGANVLTF
TGTGCCAGCAGTCCGACTAGCTCTGGGGCCAACGTCCTGACTTTC
>TRBJ2-5|TRBV28|TRBD2|NA|14
CASSLFGGLENQYF
TGTGCCAGCAGTTTATTTGGCGGACTAGAGAACCAGTACTTC
>TRBJ1-1|TRBV18|NA|NA|14
CASSPGWANTEAFF
TGTGCCAGCTCACCAGGCTGGGCGAACACTGAAGCTTTCTTT
>TRBJ1-5|TRBV6-5|NA|NA|13
CASSARQHQPQHF
TGTGCCAGCAGTGCGCGACAGCACCAGCCCCAGCATTTT
>TRBJ1-5|TRBV7-9|TRBD1|NA|16
CASSFGTANSNQPQHF
TGTGCCAGCAGCTTCGGGACAGCTAATAGCAATCAGCCCCAGCATTTT
>TRBJ1-2|TRBV2|NA|few|13
CARKQGVNYGYTF
TGTGCCAGGAAACAGGGTGTTAACTATGGCTACACCTTC
>TRBJ2-1|TRBV5-1|NA|NA|12
CASSWQGGEQFF
TGCGCCAGCAGCTGGCAGGGTGGTGAGCAGTTCTTC
>TRBJ2-7|TRBV5-1|TRBD2|NA|16
CASSRGSGGRSYEQYF
TGCGCCAGCAGCAGGGGTTCGGGGGGTCGCTCCTACGAGCAGTACTTC